The present TCR beta chain was sequenced within a study of blood T cell repertoires in COVID-19. In the study overall: Samples of COVID-19 (acute and convalescent) were obtained from the United States, Italy and Spain. PBMCs, B-cell-depleted T cells, or T cells were the source of the cDNA or gDNA that made up the material.

Profiling relied on immunoSEQ multiplex PCR, and the TCRdb table lists in-frame clones only, not all of them. Found here are about 370,000 clones, 90% of them singletons; the top ten hold about 7%. CDR1 and CDR2 (germline): DFQATT, SNEGSKA (reference sequence). This CDR3 contains 15 residues. V was clipped by 5 bases and J by 4 bases; unmatched bases: 12. The origin of this receptor is a man aged 18-30 years with active or convalescent COVID-19. The genes are TRBV20-1 and TRBJ1-1; 8 nucleotides match TRBD1. Material for sequencing was peripheral blood. DNA for the CDR3: TGCAGTGCTGGTGTCCGGAGACAGGGGCTCACTGAAGCTTTCTTT. This gives the protein CSAGVRRQGLTEAFF.